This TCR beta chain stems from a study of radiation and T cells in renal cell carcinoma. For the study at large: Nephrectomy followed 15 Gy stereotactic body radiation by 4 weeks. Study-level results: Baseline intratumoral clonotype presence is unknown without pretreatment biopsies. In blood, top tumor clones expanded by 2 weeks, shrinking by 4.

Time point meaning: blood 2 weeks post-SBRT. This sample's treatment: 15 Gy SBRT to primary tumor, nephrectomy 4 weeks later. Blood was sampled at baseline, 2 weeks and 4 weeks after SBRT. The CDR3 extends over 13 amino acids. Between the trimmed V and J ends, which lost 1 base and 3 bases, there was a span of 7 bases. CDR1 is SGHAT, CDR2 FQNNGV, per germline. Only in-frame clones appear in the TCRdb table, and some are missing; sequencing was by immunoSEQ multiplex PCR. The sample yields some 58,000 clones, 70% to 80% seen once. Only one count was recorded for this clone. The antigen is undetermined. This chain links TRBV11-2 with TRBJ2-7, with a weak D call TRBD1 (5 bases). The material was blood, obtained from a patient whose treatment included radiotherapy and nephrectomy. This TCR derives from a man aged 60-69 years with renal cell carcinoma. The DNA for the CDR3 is TGTGCCAGCAGCTTAGGACAGCTCTACGAGCAGTACGTC. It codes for CASSLGQLYEQYV.